This TCR beta chain originates from a study of blood T cell repertoires in COVID-19. Across the whole study: Samples came from the United States, Italy and Spain, spanning acute and convalescent COVID-19.

Original processing notes: Quantification of nucleated cells was approximated via reference gene primer amplification. The data were produced by immunoSEQ multiplex PCR, yet TCRdb's version contains in-frame clones alone and is incomplete. V and J calls and clone size are as listed in that table; D and trimming were resolved from the DNA. The sample carries 450,000 to 500,000 clones, roughly nine tenths recorded once. The study assigned cohorts using participant-reported clinical history. From germline, CDR1 is SGHRS and CDR2 YFSETQ. The V and J ends lost 0 bases and 13 bases respectively, with 11 bases between them. CDR3 length: 12 residues.

The chain recombines TRBV5-1 with TRBJ2-1; possibly TRBD2 for D (5 bases). This receptor was obtained from a woman under 30 who had recovered from COVID-19. Source material: PBMCs or T cells enriched from blood (not recorded which). The CDR3 loop reads CASSLEGVEQFF. CDR3 in DNA: TGCGCCAGCAGCTTGGAGGGAGTGGAACAGTTCTTC.